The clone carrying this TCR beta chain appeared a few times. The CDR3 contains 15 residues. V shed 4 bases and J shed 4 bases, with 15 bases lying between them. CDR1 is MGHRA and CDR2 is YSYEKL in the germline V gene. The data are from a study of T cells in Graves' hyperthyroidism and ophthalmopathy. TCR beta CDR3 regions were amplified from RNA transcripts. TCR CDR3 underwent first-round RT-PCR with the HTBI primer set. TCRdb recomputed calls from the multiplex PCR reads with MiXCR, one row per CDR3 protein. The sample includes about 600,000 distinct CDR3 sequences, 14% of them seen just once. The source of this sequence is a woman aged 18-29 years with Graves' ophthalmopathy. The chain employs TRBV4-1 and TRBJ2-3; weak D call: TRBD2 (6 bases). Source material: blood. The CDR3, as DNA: TGCGCCAGCAGCCCCCAGCGGCGGGGTTCAGATACGCAGTATTTT. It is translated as CASSPQRRGSDTQYF.